These 6 T cell receptor beta chains originate from one sample sequenced in a study of blood T cells in healthy people across ages. For the second PCR, which ran for about 6 to 11 cycles, a sample-barcoded 5' primer and a J-beta primer mix were used. TCRdb reanalysed the 5' RACE reads using MiXCR and keeps one entry per CDR3 protein. The table records approximately 810,000 distinct CDR3 sequences, under 35% of them present only once. Sequencing was carried out using blood. The receptors shown here come from a woman of 80 years or more in good health.

This rearrangement joins TRBV20-1 to TRBJ2-3; the D is unclear. This CDR3 is built from 13 residues. The V gene lost 1 base and the J gene lost 0 bases, with 5 bases spanning the gap. Germline-derived CDR1 and CDR2 are DFQATT and SNEGSKA (reference sequence). The CDR3 region has the DNA TGCAGTGCTAGAGTACAGAGCACAGATACGCAGTATTTT. This gives the protein CSARVQSTDTQYF.

This rearrangement joins TRBV30 to TRBJ1-1; possible D gene TRBD1, 5 bases. Germline V gene lookup returns CDR1 GTSNPN and CDR2 SVGIG (reference sequence). The CDR3 contains 12 residues. The CDR3 coding sequence is TGTGCTGGGACGCTCATGAACACTGAAGCTTTCTTT. Translation: CAGTLMNTEAFF.

Comment on this clonotype: It may be a read error: a sequence one base away is much more abundant. V and J are TRBV6-2 or TRBV6-3 and TRBJ1-5; tentatively, D is TRBD1 (5 bases). The CDR3 length is 15 residues. CDR1 is MNHEY, CDR2 SVGEGT, per germline. The V gene lost 8 bases and the J gene lost 2 bases, with 16 bases spanning the gap. The CDR3 reads CASALGTVGNQPQHF. The CDR3 nucleotides are TGTGCCAGCGCATTAGGGACCGTGGGCAATCAGCCCCAGCATTTT.

Regarding this clonotype: Given the absence of the conserved phenylalanine or tryptophan at the CDR3 end, a read error is likely. This sequence joins TRBV6-2 or TRBV6-3 and TRBJ2-4, with 7 nucleotides matching TRBD1. Germline lookup yields CDR1 MNHEY and CDR2 SVGEGT. This CDR3 region has 17 residues. V lost 0 bases, J lost 0 bases, and 5 bases stayed unmatched. DNA of the CDR3: TGTGCCAGCAGTTACTCGGACAGGATATTAGCCAAAAACATTCAGTACTGC. This translates into CASSYSDRILAKNIQYC.

The chain has TRBV4-2 and TRBJ2-1; perhaps TRBD1 as D (7 bases). The germline V and J ends were trimmed by 0 bases and 13 bases, with 22 bases remaining between them. This CDR3 comprises 16 residues. The germline CDR1 and CDR2 sequences are LGHNA and YNFKEQ. The CDR3 reads CASSQDQGGQKETQFF. CDR3 DNA sequence: TGTGCCAGCAGCCAAGATCAGGGGGGCCAAAAAGAGACCCAGTTCTTC.

As concerns this clonotype: A read error is possible here, since a much larger clone lies one base away. The J gene is TRBJ1-2, the V gene TRBV9; 8 bases agree with TRBD1. V lost 0 bases to trimming and J lost 5 bases; unmatched junction nucleotides: 9. Germline lookup yields CDR1 SGDLS and CDR2 YYNGEE. The CDR3 is made up of 16 amino acids. CDR3 amino acids: CASSVGLATGAYGYTF. CDR3 coding DNA: TGTGCCAGCAGCGTAGGCCTCGCGACAGGGGCATATGGCTACACCTTC.